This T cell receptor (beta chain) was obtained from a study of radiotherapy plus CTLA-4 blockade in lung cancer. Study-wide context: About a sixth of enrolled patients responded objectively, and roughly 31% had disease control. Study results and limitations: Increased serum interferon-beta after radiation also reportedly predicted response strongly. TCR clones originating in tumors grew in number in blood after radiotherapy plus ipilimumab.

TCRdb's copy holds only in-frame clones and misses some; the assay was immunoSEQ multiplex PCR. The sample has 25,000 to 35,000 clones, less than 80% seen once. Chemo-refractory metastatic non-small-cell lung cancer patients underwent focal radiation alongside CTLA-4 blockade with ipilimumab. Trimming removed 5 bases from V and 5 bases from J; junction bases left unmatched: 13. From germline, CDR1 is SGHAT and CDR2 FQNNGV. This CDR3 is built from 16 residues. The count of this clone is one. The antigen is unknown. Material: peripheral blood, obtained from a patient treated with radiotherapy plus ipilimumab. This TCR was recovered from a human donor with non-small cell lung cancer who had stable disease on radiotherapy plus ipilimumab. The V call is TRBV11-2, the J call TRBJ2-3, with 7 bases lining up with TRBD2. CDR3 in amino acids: CASSPSQRGARDTQYF. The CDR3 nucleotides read TGTGCCAGCAGCCCTTCTCAGCGGGGAGCAAGAGATACGCAGTATTTT.